The 22 T cell receptor beta chains below were found in one sample sequenced in a study of somatic mutations in cytotoxic T cells in rheumatoid arthritis. This table comes from immunoSEQ multiplex PCR, and its TCRdb copy is limited to in-frame clones, with some not included. This table holds tens of thousands of clones, approximately 80% found once. The material sequenced was CD8+ T cells sorted from blood. These receptor sequences come from a middle-aged man in good health.

The chain combines TRBV6-6 with TRBJ2-1, with 10 bases lining up with TRBD2. The CDR3 consists of 16 residues. The germline CDR1 and CDR2 sequences are MNHNY and SVGAGI (reference sequence). V gave up 4 bases and J gave up 2 bases; unmatched junction bases: 5. Here the CDR3 DNA reads TGTGCCAGCAGTTTCATACTAGCGGGGCCCTACAATGAGCAGTTCTTC. This encodes CASSFILAGPYNEQFF.

The chain combines TRBV25-1 with TRBJ2-5, with a weak D call TRBD2 (5 bases). There are 14 residues in the CDR3. V lost 0 bases and J 2 bases, leaving 7 bases between the germline ends. In germline, CDR1 is MGHDK, CDR2 SYGVNS. CDR3: CASSEYREQETQYF. CDR3 DNA sequence: TGTGCCAGCAGTGAATACCGGGAACAAGAGACCCAGTACTTC.

The V and J genes are TRBV6-5 and TRBJ1-1, with TRBD1 matching 7 bases. Germline-derived CDR1 and CDR2 are MNHEY and SVGAGI. V was pared by 0 bases and J by 6 bases, with 4 bases of the junction left unmatched. CDR3 length equals 14 residues. The CDR3 DNA reads as TGTGCCAGCAGTTACTCGACAGGGAGTCCTGAAGCTTTCTTT. This translates into CASSYSTGSPEAFF.

The gene calls are TRBV14 and TRBJ2-1; D gene unclear. Per germline, CDR1 SGHDN and CDR2 FVKESK. The CDR3 is 16 amino acids. V was trimmed by 1 base and J by 3 bases, leaving 13 bases between them. The CDR3 DNA reads as TGTGCCAGCAGCCAAGGGGTTGGAGATCTCTACAATGAGCAGTTCTTC. Its protein is CASSQGVGDLYNEQFF. Complete variable domain (other parts from reference TRBV14 and TRBJ2-1): EAGVTQFPSHSVIEKGQTVTLRCDPISGHDNLYWYRRVMGKEIKFLLHFVKESKQDESGMPNNRFLAERTGGTYSTLKVQPAELEDSGVYFCASSQGVGDLYNEQFFGPGTRLTVL.

The chain couples TRBV28 to TRBJ2-7; 14 positions match TRBD2. Trimming removed 5 bases from V and 7 bases from J; junction bases left unmatched: 13. This CDR3 region has 17 residues. Germline V gene data show CDR1 as MDHEN and CDR2 as SYDVKM. CDR3 nucleotide sequence: TGTGCCAGCAGTCCCACCCGGGGACTAGCGGGAGCAAGTGAGCAGTACTTC. Translated: CASSPTRGLAGASEQYF.

The genes are TRBV4-1 and TRBJ2-5; weak D call: TRBD2 (7 bases). This CDR3 region has 15 residues. The germline CDR1 and CDR2 sequences are MGHRA and YSYEKL. Between the trimmed V and J ends, which lost 0 bases and 7 bases, there was a span of 15 bases. The CDR3 DNA sequence: TGCGCCAGCAGCCAAGAGAGGGGGGGTTCTTTGACCCAGTACTTC. It translates to CASSQERGGSLTQYF.

The chain links TRBV27 to TRBJ2-7, with TRBD2 identical over 9 bases. After removal of 7 bases from V and 1 base from J, the junction contained 11 bases not matched to a gene. The V gene's germline CDR1 is MNHEY and CDR2 SMNVEV (reference sequence). There are 16 residues in the CDR3. The DNA for the CDR3 is TGTGCCAGCATAGGAGGAGCGGGAGGAAGTTCCTACGAGCAGTACTTC. Translating gives CASIGGAGGSSYEQYF.

The CDR3 sequence: CASSESSNQPQHF. CDR3 sequence (DNA): TGTGCCAGCAGTGAATCGAGCAATCAGCCCCAGCATTTT. V and J are TRBV25-1 and TRBJ1-5, with unresolved D. Looked up from germline, CDR1 is MGHDK and CDR2 is SYGVNS. CDR3 length: 13 residues. Between the trimmed V and J ends, which lost 1 base and 1 base, there was a span of 2 bases.

V is TRBV23-1 and J is TRBJ1-5; D uncertain. TRBV23-1 is filed as an ORF, its function uncertain. V lost 0 bases and J 0 bases, leaving 15 bases between the germline ends. This CDR3 spans 18 amino acids. The CDR3, as DNA: TGCGCCAGCAGTCAATCGGAAAAGGAAACCTATAGCAATCAGCCCCAGCATTTT. This encodes CASSQSEKETYSNQPQHF.

The rearrangement joins TRBV6-1 to TRBJ2-5, with no clear D. Germline CDR1 MNHNS, CDR2 SASEGT. The V end was cut by 2 bases, the J end by 2 bases, with 6 bases between. This CDR3 is built from 13 residues. This CDR3 is CASSELGQETQYF. CDR3 sequence (DNA): TGTGCCAGCAGTGAACTGGGGCAAGAGACCCAGTACTTC.

The V gene is TRBV4-1, the J gene TRBJ2-7, with D perhaps TRBD2 (6 bases). There are 15 residues in the CDR3. CDR1 is MGHRA and CDR2 is YSYEKL in the germline V gene. V was clipped by 0 bases and J by 3 bases, with 12 bases between them. In DNA, the CDR3 is TGCGCCAGCAGCCAAGAATTCGGGACTGGCTACGAGCAGTACTTC. Protein sequence: CASSQEFGTGYEQYF.

The rearrangement joins TRBV19 to TRBJ2-7; D uncertain. Between the trimmed V and J ends, which lost 4 bases and 4 bases, there was a span of 11 bases. Germline loops: CDR1 LNHDA, CDR2 SQIVND (reference sequence). The CDR3 is 13 residues long. This CDR3 reads CASSSVQHYEQYF. CDR3 DNA: TGTGCCAGTAGTAGTGTACAACATTACGAGCAGTACTTC.

V gene TRBV28 combines with J gene TRBJ1-2; 10 positions agree with TRBD1. This CDR3 comprises 15 residues. Germline CDR1 and CDR2: MDHEN and SYDVKM. J gave up 2 bases and V 3 bases, and 3 bases lay outside the gene matches. The CDR3 region is CASSFPGQGNYGYTF. CDR3 nucleotide sequence: TGTGCCAGCAGTTTTCCGGGACAGGGGAACTATGGCTACACCTTC.

This clone showed up just once. The chain joins TRBV6-5 to TRBJ2-5; TRBD2 might be the D (6 bases). The V and J ends lost 0 bases and 1 base respectively, with 6 bases between them. This CDR3 has 14 residues. Germline CDR1 and CDR2: MNHEY and SVGAGI. The CDR3 loop reads CASSYSGGQETQYF. Here the CDR3 DNA reads TGTGCCAGCAGTTACTCGGGGGGCCAAGAGACCCAGTACTTC.

The chain employs TRBV29-1 and TRBJ2-7; 13 bases fit TRBD2. CDR1 SQVTM and CDR2 ANQGSEA come from the germline V gene. Trimming took 2 bases from V and 2 from J; bases not matched to a gene: 9. This CDR3 spans 17 amino acids. CDR3 loop: CSVERVIGTSGAYEQYF. As DNA, the CDR3 is TGCAGCGTTGAACGGGTAATAGGGACTAGCGGGGCCTACGAGCAGTACTTC.

This clone was counted a single time. The chain joins TRBV5-4 to TRBJ1-2; D unresolved. V lost 4 bases and J 1 base, leaving 14 bases between the germline ends. The CDR3 extends over 15 amino acids. Germline lookup yields CDR1 SGHNT and CDR2 YYREEE (reference sequence). Here the CDR3 DNA reads TGTGCCAGCAGCCCTCCCGGGAACTTTAACTATGGCTACACCTTC. It codes for CASSPPGNFNYGYTF.

The J gene is TRBJ2-7, the V gene TRBV28; the D is unclear. This CDR3 is 12 amino acids long. V dropped 3 bases and J dropped 4 bases, with 7 bases sitting between them. Germline-derived CDR1 and CDR2 are MDHEN and SYDVKM. This CDR3 reads CASSFSTYEQYF. The CDR3, as DNA: TGTGCCAGCAGTTTCAGCACGTACGAGCAGTACTTC.

The V and J genes are TRBV30 and TRBJ1-3, with a weak D call TRBD1 (6 bases). Between the trimmed V and J ends, which lost 0 bases and 11 bases, there was a span of 14 bases. Germline CDR1 is GTSNPN and CDR2 is SVGIG (reference sequence). The CDR3 has 13 residues. The CDR3 DNA sequence: TGTGCCTGGAGTGTACAGGGTCGGAGTGCCATATATTTT. Translation: CAWSVQGRSAIYF.

V usage is TRBV7-3 and J usage is TRBJ2-1; 12 bases map to TRBD2. Germline V gene data show CDR1 as SGHTA and CDR2 as FQGTGA. V shed 4 bases, J shed 4 bases, and the junction held 5 bases outside the gene matches. This CDR3 region has 16 residues. CDR3 coding DNA: TGTGCCAGCAGCTCGACTAGCGGGAGAGATTACAATGAGCAGTTCTTC. Translated, it gives CASSSTSGRDYNEQFF.

V gene TRBV7-9 combines with J gene TRBJ2-1; no firm D call. There are 13 residues in the CDR3. Germline CDR1 reads SEHNR; CDR2 reads FQNEAQ (reference sequence). The V end lost 5 bases, the J end lost 7 bases, and 12 bases lay between the germline ends. As DNA, the CDR3 is TGTGCCAGCAGCCCCCCACTCGCTAATGAGCAGTTCTTC. This codes for CASSPPLANEQFF. The whole variable domain, filled in from reference TRBV7-9 and TRBJ2-1, reads DTGVSQNPRHKITKRGQNVTFRCDPISEHNRLYWYRQTLGQGPEFLTYFQNEAQLEKSRLLSDRFSAERPKGSFSTLEIQRTEQGDSAMYLCASSPPLANEQFFGPGTRLTVL.

The rearrangement links TRBV6-1 to TRBJ2-7, with 7 bases lining up with TRBD1. V lost 3 bases, J lost 0 bases, and 5 bases stayed unmatched. The germline CDR1 and CDR2 sequences are MNHNS and SASEGT. The CDR3 covers 15 residues. CDR3 loop: CASSEVTGNSYEQYF. The CDR3 bases are TGTGCCAGCAGTGAGGTGACAGGGAACTCCTACGAGCAGTACTTC.

The chain couples TRBV2 to TRBJ2-7, with TRBD1 matching over 9 bases. V dropped 5 bases and J dropped 3; count of bases not matched to a gene: 8. Germline V gene data show CDR1 as SNHLY and CDR2 as FYNNEI. This CDR3 is 15 amino acids long. The CDR3 sequence is CASSRGGTGLYEQYF. The CDR3 nucleotides read TGTGCCAGCAGTCGTGGGGGGACAGGGCTCTACGAGCAGTACTTC.